The next 29 T cell receptor beta chains were all read from a single sample in a study of shared clonotypes between healthy human individuals. Generated by immunoSEQ multiplex PCR, the TCRdb table keeps only in-frame clones and is missing some. The table records about 490,000 clones, 81% of them present only once. Input material: PBMCs. Receptors were obtained from a woman aged 40 to 49 in good health. Some clones in this sample may be carry-over from other donors' samples.

The V and J genes are TRBV27 and TRBJ1-5; 12 nucleotides match TRBD1. Germline CDR1 and CDR2: MNHEY and SMNVEV (reference sequence). V trimming: 3 bases; J trimming: 6 bases; junction bases outside the gene matches: 9. The length of the CDR3 is 17 residues. The CDR3 loop is CASSFGTGQGAAQPQHF. The CDR3 bases are TGTGCCAGCAGTTTCGGAACGGGACAGGGGGCGGCTCAGCCCCAGCATTTT.

The chain joins TRBV11-2 to TRBJ1-4; D perhaps matches TRBD1 (6 bases). V lost 6 bases to trimming and J lost 5 bases, with 10 bases between them. CDR3 length: 13 amino acids. Looked up from germline, CDR1 is SGHAT and CDR2 is FQNNGV. CDR3 sequence: CASRGGENEKLFF. CDR3 nucleotides: TGTGCCAGCAGAGGGGGGGAGAATGAAAAACTGTTTTTT. Together with reference TRBV11-2 and TRBJ1-4, the CDR3 gives the full variable domain: EAGVAQSPRYKIIEKRQSVAFWCNPISGHATLYWYQQILGQGPKLLIQFQNNGVVDDSQLPKDRFSAERLKGVDSTLKIQPAKLEDSAVYLCASRGGENEKLFFGSGTQLSVL.

This sequence joins TRBV15 and TRBJ2-1; 7 bases align to TRBD1. The CDR3 consists of 15 residues. With 3 bases clipped from V and 4 bases from J, the junction kept 6 bases outside the gene matches. Germline CDR1 reads LNHNV; CDR2 reads YYDKDF (reference sequence). CDR3 amino acids: CATSSGQDSYNEQFF. The CDR3, as DNA: TGTGCCACCAGCAGCGGACAGGACTCTTACAATGAGCAGTTCTTC. Full variable domain (remainder filled in from reference TRBV15 and TRBJ2-1): DAMVIQNPRYQVTQFGKPVTLSCSQTLNHNVMYWYQQKSSQAPKLLFHYYDKDFNNEADTPDNFQSRRPNTSFCFLDIRSPGLGDTAMYLCATSSGQDSYNEQFFGPGTRLTVL.

This rearrangement joins TRBV29-1 to TRBJ2-3; maybe TRBD1 (6 bases). The CDR3 runs 15 residues. Germline CDR1 is SQVTM and CDR2 is ANQGSEA. V was pared by 2 bases and J by 2 bases, with 14 bases between. The CDR3 protein is CSVELGTPPTDTQYF. The CDR3 DNA is TGCAGCGTTGAACTGGGGACACCACCCACAGATACGCAGTATTTT.

Points on this clone: Since a far larger clone is one base different, this is likely a read error. The CDR3 ends on some other residue instead of the conserved phenylalanine or tryptophan, so this is likely a read error. CDR3 DNA sequence: TGTGCCAGCAGGGCAGGGGGTAACTATGGCTACACCTTA. Protein product: CASRAGGNYGYTL. The J gene is TRBJ1-2, the V gene TRBV28; 7 nucleotides agree with TRBD1. The germline V gene has CDR1 MDHEN and CDR2 SYDVKM. V was clipped by 6 bases and J by 1 base; unmatched bases: 2. The CDR3 covers 13 residues.

This clone was observed a single time. A single base is all that separates this from a far larger clone, so a read error is likely. The CDR3 does not end in the conserved phenylalanine or tryptophan, so this is likely a read error. The chain uses TRBV2 and TRBJ1-5; D is undetermined. The CDR3 is made up of 14 amino acids. V lost 6 bases, J lost 0 bases, and 9 bases lay in between. Germline V gene sequence: CDR1 SNHLY, CDR2 FYNNEI. CDR3 protein: CASSYGYSNQPQHL. The CDR3 DNA reads as TGTGCCAGCAGCTACGGATATAGCAATCAGCCCCAGCATCTT.

The chain has TRBV27 and TRBJ2-7; 7 nucleotides line up with TRBD1. Germline V CDR1 and CDR2: MNHEY, SMNVEV (reference sequence). CDR3 size: 15 residues. Trimming removed 1 base from V and 6 bases from J; junction bases left unmatched: 9. CDR3 sequence: CASSLYLRGSGEQYF. The CDR3 coding sequence is TGTGCCAGCAGTTTATATCTCAGGGGGAGTGGCGAGCAGTACTTC.

Relative to its sample, this clone is medium-sized (0.01 to 0.1%). The same CDR3 also results from other DNA sequences found in this sample. This chain links TRBV6-1 with TRBJ2-2; D tentatively reads TRBD1 or TRBD2 (5 bases each). There are 14 residues in the CDR3. The germline V and J ends were trimmed by 5 bases and 3 bases, with 10 bases remaining between them. Germline-derived CDR1 and CDR2 are MNHNS and SASEGT. The CDR3 here is CASSLLGDTGELFF. DNA for the CDR3: TGTGCCAGCAGTCTTTTGGGGGACACCGGGGAGCTGTTTTTT.

The V gene is TRBV5-1, the J gene TRBJ2-1; possible D gene TRBD1, 5 bases. Trimming removed 4 bases from V and 1 base from J, with 9 bases in between. This CDR3 is 14 amino acids long. Germline CDR1 reads SGHRS; CDR2 reads YFSETQ. The CDR3 loop reads CASSPGLSYNEQFF. CDR3 DNA sequence: TGCGCCAGCAGCCCAGGGTTATCCTACAATGAGCAGTTCTTC.

The chain is built from TRBV19 and TRBJ1-5; perhaps TRBD1 as D (6 bases). Looked up from germline, CDR1 is LNHDA and CDR2 is SQIVND (reference sequence). Trimming took off 3 bases at V and 6 bases at J, with 18 bases between the two ends. There are 16 residues in the CDR3. In nucleotides, the CDR3 is TGTGCCAGTAGTATTCCCGCAGGGGAGGAAGGTCAGCCCCAGCATTTT. Translating it yields CASSIPAGEEGQPQHF.

This clone was counted a few times. The rearrangement joins TRBV5-1 to TRBJ2-5, with 9 bases lining up with TRBD1. The DNA matches TRBJ2-7 better at its end, which makes the J call doubtful. Per the germline V gene, CDR1 is SGHRS and CDR2 is YFSETQ. CDR3 length equals 15 residues. Here the CDR3 DNA reads TGCGCCAGCAGCGCGGGGACAGGGCGGACCTACGAGCAGTACTTC. It yields the protein CASSAGTGRTYEQYF.

Only one count was recorded for this clone. V gene TRBV9 combines with J gene TRBJ2-2; D gene ambiguous. The length of the CDR3 is 14 residues. Trimming took off 3 bases at V and 0 bases at J, with 6 bases between the two ends. Germline CDR1 and CDR2: SGDLS and YYNGEE. CDR3 loop: CASSARANTGELFF. CDR3 nucleotides: TGTGCCAGCAGCGCGAGAGCGAACACCGGGGAGCTGTTTTTT.

The gene calls are TRBV11-1 and TRBJ1-3; D unresolved. V dropped 4 bases and J dropped 7 bases, with 5 bases sitting between them. From germline, CDR1 is SGHAT and CDR2 FQDESV (reference sequence). This CDR3 comprises 11 residues. Written as DNA, the CDR3 is TGTGCCAGCAGCTACGCCAACACCATATATTTT. It translates to CASSYANTIYF.

V is TRBV11-3 and J is TRBJ2-1; D is uncertain. The length of the CDR3 is 11 residues. V dropped 9 bases and J dropped 5 bases, with 8 bases sitting between them. Germline CDR1 and CDR2: SGHNT and YENEEA. This CDR3 reads CASGDHNEQFF. CDR3 sequence (DNA): TGTGCCAGTGGAGATCACAATGAGCAGTTCTTC.

The chain links TRBV28 to TRBJ2-7; possibly TRBD1 or TRBD2 for D (5 bases each). V was cut by 6 bases and J by 2 bases, with 14 bases left in between. Germline V gene data show CDR1 as MDHEN and CDR2 as SYDVKM. The CDR3 totals 14 residues. In DNA, the CDR3 is TGTGCCAGCAGGAGGGGCGACAGTGCCTACGAGCAGTACTTC. Residues: CASRRGDSAYEQYF.

The chain employs TRBV4-1 and TRBJ2-4; 7 bases map to TRBD2. The CDR3 runs 17 residues. The V gene's germline CDR1 is MGHRA and CDR2 YSYEKL. With 2 bases clipped from V and 0 bases from J, the junction kept 7 bases outside the gene matches. The CDR3 coding sequence is TGCGCCAGCAGCCAACCCAAGGCTAGCGGAGCCAAAAACATTCAGTACTTC. Translating gives CASSQPKASGAKNIQYF.

With regard to this clone: A read error is possible here, since a much larger clone lies one base away. This chain links TRBV28 with TRBJ1-2; D is undetermined. CDR1 is MDHEN, CDR2 SYDVKM, per germline. CDR3 length: 16 amino acids. CDR3 nucleotide sequence: TGTGCCAGCAGTTTAAACAAGCGCTCAGGAGACTATGGCTGCACCTTC. It yields the protein CASSLNKRSGDYGCTF.

This chain links TRBV6-5 with TRBJ2-1; weak D call: TRBD1 (5 bases). This CDR3 spans 12 amino acids. Trimming left V 7 bases short and J 4 bases short, with 8 bases between. Germline CDR1 is MNHEY and CDR2 is SVGAGI. The CDR3 reads CASTTAYNEQFF. CDR3 bases: TGTGCCAGCACGACAGCATACAATGAGCAGTTCTTC.

To note about this clone: A much larger clone sits a single nucleotide away, making a read error possible. The rearrangement links TRBV7-2 to TRBJ1-1; D ambiguous. CDR1 and CDR2 from the germline V gene are SGHTA and FQGNSA. The length of the CDR3 is 14 residues. DNA of the CDR3: TGTGCCAGCAGCTTAATGCCACTAAACACTAAAGCTTTCTTT. Translated: CASSLMPLNTKAFF.

V usage is TRBV19 and J usage is TRBJ1-2; 9 bases agree with TRBD1. The CDR3 totals 16 residues. CDR1 LNHDA and CDR2 SQIVND come from the germline V gene (reference sequence). V lost 6 bases, J lost 0 bases, and 8 bases stayed unmatched. Here the CDR3 reads CASSGDRVDANYGYTF. CDR3 sequence (DNA): TGTGCCAGTAGCGGGGACAGGGTAGACGCTAACTATGGCTACACCTTC.

Comment on this clone: A far larger clone is only one base removed, so a read error is likely. Other DNA sequences in the same sample also yield this CDR3. The chain links TRBV5-1 to TRBJ2-2, with D unclear. The V end lost 2 bases, the J end lost 2 bases, and 10 bases lay between the germline ends. There are 15 residues in the CDR3. Germline V gives CDR1 SGHRS, CDR2 YFSETQ. The CDR3 DNA sequence: TGCGCCAGCAGCTTAGGTGAGGTAAACACCGGGGAGCTGTTTTTT. Translating it yields CASSLGEVNTGELFF.

V is TRBV28 and J is TRBJ1-5; TRBD1 matches 8 bases. After removal of 5 bases from V and 5 bases from J, the junction contained 14 bases not matched to a gene. CDR1 MDHEN and CDR2 SYDVKM come from the germline V gene. The CDR3 spans 17 residues. The CDR3 loop reads CASSGWSTGGGDQPQHF. The CDR3 DNA reads TGTGCCAGCAGTGGGTGGTCAACAGGGGGAGGTGATCAGCCCCAGCATTTT.

The V call is TRBV30, the J call TRBJ2-1, with 7 bases identical to TRBD2. The CDR3 is made up of 12 amino acids. Germline V gene data show CDR1 as GTSNPN and CDR2 as SVGIG (reference sequence). Unmatched junction bases numbered 7, after V lost 8 bases and J lost 6 bases. The CDR3 region is CAAGPGGNEQFF. CDR3 DNA sequence: TGTGCCGCCGGCCCGGGGGGCAATGAGCAGTTCTTC.

Worth noting for this clone: A far larger clone differs by one base, so this is likely a read error. This CDR3 is also generated by other DNA sequences in the sample. The V and J genes are TRBV5-1 and TRBJ1-1; maybe TRBD1 (6 bases). The CDR3 runs to 21 residues. CDR1 and CDR2 from the germline V gene are SGHRS and YFSETQ. V shed 1 base and J shed 4 bases, with 32 bases lying between them. CDR3 sequence reads: CASSLIPTNQKSTGQVTEAFF. CDR3 coding DNA: TGCGCCAGCAGCTTGATTCCAACCAACCAAAAGAGTACGGGACAAGTCACTGAAGCTTTCTTT.

The gene calls are TRBV11-2 and TRBJ2-2, with 8 bases aligning to TRBD2. With V trimmed by 1 base and J by 4 bases, 2 bases remained unmatched. CDR1 and CDR2 (germline): SGHAT, FQNNGV. CDR3 length equals 15 residues. CDR3 sequence reads: CASSLVLAGTGELFF. CDR3 nucleotides: TGTGCCAGCAGCTTAGTGCTAGCGGGCACCGGGGAGCTGTTTTTT.

This clone was recorded a few times. Other DNA variants within this sample encode the same CDR3. This chain links TRBV9 with TRBJ2-3, with unresolved D. Germline values: CDR1 SGDLS, CDR2 YYNGEE. V lost 0 bases and J lost 4, with 9 bases in between. The CDR3 spans 14 residues. CDR3 amino acids: CASSVGPRPDTQYF. For the CDR3, the DNA is TGTGCCAGCAGCGTAGGCCCCAGACCAGATACGCAGTATTTT.

The V gene is TRBV4-1, the J gene TRBJ2-7, with D uncertain. Looked up from germline, CDR1 is MGHRA and CDR2 is YSYEKL. The CDR3 loop spans 16 amino acids. Trimming took off 0 bases at V and 1 base at J, with 13 bases between the two ends. The CDR3 DNA reads as TGCGCCAGCAGCCAAGAACCCTGGGCGGTATCCTACGAGCAGTACTTC. Encoded protein: CASSQEPWAVSYEQYF.

This rearrangement joins TRBV7-7 to TRBJ1-4, with a possible D match to TRBD1 (6 bases). This CDR3 has 13 residues. Germline CDR1 reads SSHAT; CDR2 reads FNYEAQ (reference sequence). V shed 11 bases and J shed 8 bases, with 18 bases lying between them. CDR3 loop: CARGGKAPEKLFF. As DNA, the CDR3 is TGTGCCCGAGGGGGTAAAGCACCAGAAAAACTGTTTTTT.

The chain recombines TRBV19 with TRBJ2-5, with a weak D call TRBD1 (5 bases). The CDR3 consists of 15 residues. Trimming shortened V by 4 bases and J by 4 bases, and 16 bases separated the two germline ends. Per germline, CDR1 LNHDA and CDR2 SQIVND (reference sequence). DNA for the CDR3: TGTGCCAGTAGTACCCCCAGGGTAGGATCAGAGACCCAGTACTTC. Translating it yields CASSTPRVGSETQYF.